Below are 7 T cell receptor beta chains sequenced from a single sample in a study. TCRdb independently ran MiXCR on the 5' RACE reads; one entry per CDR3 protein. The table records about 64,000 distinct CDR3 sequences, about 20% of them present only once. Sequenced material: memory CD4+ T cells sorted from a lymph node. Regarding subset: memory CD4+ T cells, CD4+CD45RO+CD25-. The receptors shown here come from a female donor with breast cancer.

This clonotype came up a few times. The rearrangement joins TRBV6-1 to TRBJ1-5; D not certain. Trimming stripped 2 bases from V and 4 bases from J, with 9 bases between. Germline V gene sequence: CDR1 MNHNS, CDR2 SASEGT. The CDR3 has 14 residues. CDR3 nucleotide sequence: TGTGCCAGCAGTGAAATCGGGAAAAATCAGCCCCAGCATTTT. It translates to CASSEIGKNQPQHF.

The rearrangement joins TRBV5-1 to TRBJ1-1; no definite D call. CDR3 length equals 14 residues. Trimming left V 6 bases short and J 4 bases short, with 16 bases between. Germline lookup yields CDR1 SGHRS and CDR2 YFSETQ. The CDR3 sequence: CASTLDGVGTEAFF. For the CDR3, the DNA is TGCGCCAGCACTTTGGACGGGGTCGGCACTGAAGCTTTCTTT. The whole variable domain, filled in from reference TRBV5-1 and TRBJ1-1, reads KAGVTQTPRYLIKTRGQQVTLSCSPISGHRSVSWYQQTPGQGLQFLFEYFSETQRNKGNFPGRFSGRQFSNSRSEMNVSTLELGDSALYLCASTLDGVGTEAFFGQGTRLTVV.

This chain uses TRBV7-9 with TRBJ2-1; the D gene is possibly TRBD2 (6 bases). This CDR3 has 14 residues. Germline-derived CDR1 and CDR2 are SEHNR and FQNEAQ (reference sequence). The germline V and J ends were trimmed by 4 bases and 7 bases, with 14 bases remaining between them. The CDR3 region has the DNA TGTGCCAGCAGCTCCCGACCCCGGGGGAATGAGCAGTTCTTC. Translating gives CASSSRPRGNEQFF. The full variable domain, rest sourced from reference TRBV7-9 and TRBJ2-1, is DTGVSQNPRHKITKRGQNVTFRCDPISEHNRLYWYRQTLGQGPEFLTYFQNEAQLEKSRLLSDRFSAERPKGSFSTLEIQRTEQGDSAMYLCASSSRPRGNEQFFGPGTRLTVL.

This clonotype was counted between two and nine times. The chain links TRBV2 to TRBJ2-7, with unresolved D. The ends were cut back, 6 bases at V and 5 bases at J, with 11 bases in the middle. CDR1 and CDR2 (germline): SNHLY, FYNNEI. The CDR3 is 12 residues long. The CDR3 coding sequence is TGTGCCAGCAGGCTCGATCAGGACGAGCAGTACTTC. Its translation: CASRLDQDEQYF.

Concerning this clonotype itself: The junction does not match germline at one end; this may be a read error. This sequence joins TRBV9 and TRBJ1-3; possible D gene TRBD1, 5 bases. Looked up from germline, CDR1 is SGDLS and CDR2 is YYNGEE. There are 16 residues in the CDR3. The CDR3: CVSSLGTLPSGNTIYF. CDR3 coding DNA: TGTGTCAGCAGCCTCGGGACCCTACCCTCTGGAAACACCATATACTTT.

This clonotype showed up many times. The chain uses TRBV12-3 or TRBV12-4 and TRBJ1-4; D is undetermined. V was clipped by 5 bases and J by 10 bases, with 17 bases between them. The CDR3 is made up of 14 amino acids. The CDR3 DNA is TGTGCCAGCAGTGACCCAGGACCTAGTGGAAAACTGTTTTTT. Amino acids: CASSDPGPSGKLFF.

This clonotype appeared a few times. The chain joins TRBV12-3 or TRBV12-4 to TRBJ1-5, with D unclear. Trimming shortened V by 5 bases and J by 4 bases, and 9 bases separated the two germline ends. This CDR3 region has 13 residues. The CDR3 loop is CASSTFSNQPQHF. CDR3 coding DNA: TGTGCCAGCAGTACTTTCTCAAATCAGCCCCAGCATTTT.